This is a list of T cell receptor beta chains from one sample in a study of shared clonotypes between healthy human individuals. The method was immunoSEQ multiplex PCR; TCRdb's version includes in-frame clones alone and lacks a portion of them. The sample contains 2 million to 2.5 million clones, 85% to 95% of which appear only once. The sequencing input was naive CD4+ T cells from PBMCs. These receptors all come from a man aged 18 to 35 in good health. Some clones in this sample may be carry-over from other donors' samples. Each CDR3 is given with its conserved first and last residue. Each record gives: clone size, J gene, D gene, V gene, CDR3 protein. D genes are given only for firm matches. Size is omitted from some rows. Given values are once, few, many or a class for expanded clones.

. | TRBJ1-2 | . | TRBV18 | CASSEEGYGYTF
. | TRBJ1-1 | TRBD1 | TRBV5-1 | CASSLDRGRTEAFF
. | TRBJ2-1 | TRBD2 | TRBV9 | CASSVDPPTSGRWVEQFF
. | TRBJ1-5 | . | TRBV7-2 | CASSLVRTNQPQHF
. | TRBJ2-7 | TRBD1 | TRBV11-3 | CASSSRTGYEQYF
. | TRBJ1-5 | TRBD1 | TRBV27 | CASSFGDGQGEQPQHF
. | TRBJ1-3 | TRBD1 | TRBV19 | CASRDRGSSGNTIYF
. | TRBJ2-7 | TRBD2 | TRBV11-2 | CASSLDLRLAGDPHEQYF
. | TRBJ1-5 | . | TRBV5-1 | CASSLGFGGNQPQHF
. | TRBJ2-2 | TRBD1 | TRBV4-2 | CASGRDRAHTGELFF
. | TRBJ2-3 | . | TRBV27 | CASSISTDTQYF
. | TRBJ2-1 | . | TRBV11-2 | CASSYWQGGEQFF
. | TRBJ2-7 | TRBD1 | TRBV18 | CASSPPGTGAHEQYF
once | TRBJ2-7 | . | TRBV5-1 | CASSLEENRVTGGEQYF
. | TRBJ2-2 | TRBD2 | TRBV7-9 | CASSPAGTTSTGELFF
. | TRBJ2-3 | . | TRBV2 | CASSDGRTDTQYF
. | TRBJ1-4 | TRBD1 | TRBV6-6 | CASRQGTYEKLFF
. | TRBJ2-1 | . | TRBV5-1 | CASSMDGLYNEQFF
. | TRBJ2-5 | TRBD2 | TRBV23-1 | CASSQSPGFWTRTSEETQYF
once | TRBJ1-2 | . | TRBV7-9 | CASSLVAGYGYTF
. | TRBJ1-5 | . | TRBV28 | CASRLQHNQPQHF
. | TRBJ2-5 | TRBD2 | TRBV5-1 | CASSSTAGDETQYF
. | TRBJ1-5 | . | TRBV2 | CASSGQNPYSNQPQHF
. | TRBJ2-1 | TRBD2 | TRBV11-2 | CASSGTSGINSEQFF
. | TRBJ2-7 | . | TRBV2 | CASSPTAYEQYF
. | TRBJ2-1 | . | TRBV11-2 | CASSLDPGAWNEQFF
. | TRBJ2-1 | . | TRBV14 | CASSQSESEQFF
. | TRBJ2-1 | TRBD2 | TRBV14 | CASSLPLSGSGYNEQFF
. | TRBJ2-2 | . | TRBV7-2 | CASSFLYTGELFF
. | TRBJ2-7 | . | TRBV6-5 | CASSGMAASYEQYF
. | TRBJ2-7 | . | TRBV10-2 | CASSVQRRDYEQYF
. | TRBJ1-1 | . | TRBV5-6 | CASSSGRGARSGTEAFF
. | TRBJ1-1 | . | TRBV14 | CASSQAGQNTEAFF
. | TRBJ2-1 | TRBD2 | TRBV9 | CASGGGRWNEQFF
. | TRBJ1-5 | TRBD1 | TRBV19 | CASWTGGGFQPQHF
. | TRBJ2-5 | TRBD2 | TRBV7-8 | CASSSGRALTETQYF
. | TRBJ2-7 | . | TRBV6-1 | CASGFLWDYEQYF
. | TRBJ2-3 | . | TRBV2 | CASSQTGAMDTQYF
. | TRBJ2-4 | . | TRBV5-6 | CASSLKLAKNIQYF
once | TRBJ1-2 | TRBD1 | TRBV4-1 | CASSQDRAGGFSGYTF
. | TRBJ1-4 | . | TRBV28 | CASSSIQGYLLEKLFF
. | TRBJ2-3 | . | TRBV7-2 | CASSVSGGTDTQYF
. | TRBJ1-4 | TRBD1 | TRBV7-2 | CASSNPGTVREKLFF
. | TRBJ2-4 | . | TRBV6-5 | CASSYNRLSKNIQYF
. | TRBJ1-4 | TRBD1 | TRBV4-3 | CASSQQQGAGEKLFF
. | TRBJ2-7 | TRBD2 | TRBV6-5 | CASSYTRGLAFEQYF
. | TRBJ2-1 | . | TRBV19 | CASSTLSEQFF
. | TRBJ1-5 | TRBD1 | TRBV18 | CASSPVERQGFNQPQHF
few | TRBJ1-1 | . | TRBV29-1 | CSVLLAEAFF
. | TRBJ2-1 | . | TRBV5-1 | CASSLSGYNEQFF
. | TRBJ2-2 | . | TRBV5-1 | CASSLRRDSGGELFF
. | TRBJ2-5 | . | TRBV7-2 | CASSLSTSQETQYF
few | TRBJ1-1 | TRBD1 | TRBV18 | CASSRDSQNTEAFF
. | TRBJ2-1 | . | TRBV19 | CASIPPGLSYNEQFF
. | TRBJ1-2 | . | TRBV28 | CASSSAFNYGYTF